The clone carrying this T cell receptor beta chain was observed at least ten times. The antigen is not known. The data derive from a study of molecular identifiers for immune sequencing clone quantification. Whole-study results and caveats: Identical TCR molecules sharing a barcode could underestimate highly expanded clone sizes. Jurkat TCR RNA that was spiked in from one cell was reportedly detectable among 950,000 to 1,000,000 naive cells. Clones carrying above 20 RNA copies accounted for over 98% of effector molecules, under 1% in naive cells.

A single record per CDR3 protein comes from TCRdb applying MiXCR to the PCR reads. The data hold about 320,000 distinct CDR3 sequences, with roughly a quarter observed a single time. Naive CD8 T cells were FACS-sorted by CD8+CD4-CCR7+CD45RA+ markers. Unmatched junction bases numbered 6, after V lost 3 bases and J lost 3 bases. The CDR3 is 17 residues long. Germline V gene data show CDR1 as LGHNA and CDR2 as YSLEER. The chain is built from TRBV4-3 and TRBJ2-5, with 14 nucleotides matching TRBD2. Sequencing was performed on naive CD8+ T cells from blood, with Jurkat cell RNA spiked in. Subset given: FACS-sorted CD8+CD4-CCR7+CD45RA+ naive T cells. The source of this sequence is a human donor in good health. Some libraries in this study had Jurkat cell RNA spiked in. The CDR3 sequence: CASSQGTSGGYEETQYF. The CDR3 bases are TGCGCCAGCAGCCAGGGGACTAGCGGGGGCTATGAAGAGACCCAGTACTTC.